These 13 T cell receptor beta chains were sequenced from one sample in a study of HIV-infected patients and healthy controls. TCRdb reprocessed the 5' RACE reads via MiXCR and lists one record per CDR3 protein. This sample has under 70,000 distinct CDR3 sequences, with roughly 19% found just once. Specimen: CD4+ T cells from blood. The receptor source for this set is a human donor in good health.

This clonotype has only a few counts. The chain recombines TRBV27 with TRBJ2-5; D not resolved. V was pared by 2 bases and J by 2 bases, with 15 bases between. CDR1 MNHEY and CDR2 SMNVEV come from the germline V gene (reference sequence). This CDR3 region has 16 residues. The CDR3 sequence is CASSLRAPGRQETQYF. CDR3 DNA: TGTGCCAGCAGTTTACGGGCCCCTGGCAGGCAAGAGACCCAGTACTTC.

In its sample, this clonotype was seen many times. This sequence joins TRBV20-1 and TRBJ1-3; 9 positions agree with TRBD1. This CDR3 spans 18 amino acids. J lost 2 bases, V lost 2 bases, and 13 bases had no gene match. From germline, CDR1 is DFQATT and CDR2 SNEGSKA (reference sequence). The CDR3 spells CSARPTARRDRAGNTIYF. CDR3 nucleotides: TGCAGTGCTAGACCTACCGCCCGCCGGGACAGGGCTGGAAACACCATATATTTT.

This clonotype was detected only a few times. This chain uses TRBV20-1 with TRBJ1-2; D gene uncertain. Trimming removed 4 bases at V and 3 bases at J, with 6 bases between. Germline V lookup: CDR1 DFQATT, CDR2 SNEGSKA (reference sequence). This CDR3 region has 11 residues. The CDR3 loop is CSANDDYGYTF. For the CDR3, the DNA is TGCAGTGCTAATGATGACTATGGCTACACCTTC.

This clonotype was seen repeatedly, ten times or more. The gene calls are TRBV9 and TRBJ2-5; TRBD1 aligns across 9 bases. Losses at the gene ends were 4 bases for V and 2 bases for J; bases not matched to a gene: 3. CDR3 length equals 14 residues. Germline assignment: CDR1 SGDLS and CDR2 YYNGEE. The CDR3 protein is CASSKGQGQETQYF. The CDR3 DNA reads TGTGCCAGCAGCAAGGGACAGGGACAAGAGACCCAGTACTTC. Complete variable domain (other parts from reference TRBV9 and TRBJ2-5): DSGVTQTPKHLITATGQRVTLRCSPRSGDLSVYWYQQSLDQGLQFLIQYYNGEERAKGNILERFSAQQFPDLHSELNLSSLELGDSALYFCASSKGQGQETQYFGPGTRLLVL.

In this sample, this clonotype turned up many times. CDR3 in DNA: TGTGCCAGCAAATTGTATCACGAGCAGTACTTC. It is translated as CASKLYHEQYF. The V and J genes are TRBV2 and TRBJ2-7; the D is unclear. In germline, CDR1 is SNHLY, CDR2 FYNNEI. This CDR3 has 11 residues. V was pared by 7 bases and J by 5 bases, with 9 bases between.

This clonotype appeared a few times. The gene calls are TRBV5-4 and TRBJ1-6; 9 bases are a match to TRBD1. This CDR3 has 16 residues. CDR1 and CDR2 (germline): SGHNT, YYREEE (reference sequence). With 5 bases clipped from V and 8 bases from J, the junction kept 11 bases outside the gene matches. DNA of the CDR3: TGTGCCAGCAGTGAAACGGGACAGGGACGGGATTCACCCCTCCACTTT. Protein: CASSETGQGRDSPLHF.

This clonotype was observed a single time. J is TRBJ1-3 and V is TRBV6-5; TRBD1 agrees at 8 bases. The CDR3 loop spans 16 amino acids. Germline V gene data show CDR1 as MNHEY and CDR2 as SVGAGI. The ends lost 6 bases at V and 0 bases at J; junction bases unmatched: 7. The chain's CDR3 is CASREDRAFSGNTIYF. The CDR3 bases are TGTGCCAGCAGGGAGGACAGGGCCTTCTCTGGAAACACCATATATTTT.

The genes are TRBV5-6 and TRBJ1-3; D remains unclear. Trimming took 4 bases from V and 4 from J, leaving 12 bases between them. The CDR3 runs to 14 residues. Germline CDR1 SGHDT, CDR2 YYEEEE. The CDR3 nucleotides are TGTGCCAGCAGCCTTAGAGCGGTCGGAAACACCATATATTTT. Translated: CASSLRAVGNTIYF.

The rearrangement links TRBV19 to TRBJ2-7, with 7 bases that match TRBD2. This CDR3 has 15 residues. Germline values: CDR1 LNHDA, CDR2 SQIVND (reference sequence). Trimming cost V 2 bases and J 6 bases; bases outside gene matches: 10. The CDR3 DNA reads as TGTGCCAGTAGTATAAACCCCGGGTCGGGGGGCGAGCAGTACTTC. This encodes CASSINPGSGGEQYF.

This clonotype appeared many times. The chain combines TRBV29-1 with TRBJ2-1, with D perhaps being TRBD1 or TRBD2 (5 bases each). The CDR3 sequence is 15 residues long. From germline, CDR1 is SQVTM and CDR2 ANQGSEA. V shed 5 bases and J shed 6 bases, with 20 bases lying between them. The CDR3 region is CSVPTNPGTFNEQFF. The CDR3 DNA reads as TGCAGCGTTCCAACGAACCCCGGGACGTTCAATGAGCAGTTCTTC.

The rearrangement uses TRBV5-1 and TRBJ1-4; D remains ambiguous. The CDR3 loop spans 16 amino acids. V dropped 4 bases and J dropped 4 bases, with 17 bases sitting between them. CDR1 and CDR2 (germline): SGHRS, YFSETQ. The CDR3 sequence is CASSPSGSGGNEKLFF. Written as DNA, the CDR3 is TGCGCCAGCAGCCCGAGTGGATCCGGTGGTAATGAAAAACTGTTTTTT.

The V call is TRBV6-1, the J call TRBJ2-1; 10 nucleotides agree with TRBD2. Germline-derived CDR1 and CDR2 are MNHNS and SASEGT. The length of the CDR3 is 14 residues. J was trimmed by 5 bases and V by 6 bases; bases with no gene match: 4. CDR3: CASRPGLANNEQFF. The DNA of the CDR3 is TGTGCCAGCAGGCCGGGACTAGCGAACAATGAGCAGTTCTTC.

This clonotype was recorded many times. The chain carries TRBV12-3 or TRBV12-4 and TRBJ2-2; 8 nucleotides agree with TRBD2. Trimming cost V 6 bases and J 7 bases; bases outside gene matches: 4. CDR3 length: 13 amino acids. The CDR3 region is CASSTSGIGELFF. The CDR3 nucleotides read TGTGCCAGCAGCACTAGCGGCATCGGGGAGCTGTTTTTT.